The following is a T cell receptor (beta chain) sequence with its context. The data were produced by immunoSEQ multiplex PCR, yet TCRdb's version contains in-frame clones alone and is incomplete. The sample shows about 150,000 clones, 88% of them seen only once. The CDR3 totals 13 residues. Germline V gene data show CDR1 as MNHEY and CDR2 as SVGAGI. Trimming left V 6 bases short and J 6 bases short, with 12 bases between. The data were obtained in a study of blood T cell repertoires in COVID-19. The chain couples TRBV6-5 to TRBJ1-5, with D uncertain. Input material: peripheral blood. The clonotype originates from a man aged 60 to 75 with active or convalescent COVID-19. The CDR3, as DNA: TGTGCCAGCAGCCCCCGTGGAGGTCAGCCCCAGCATTTT. The encoded protein is CASSPRGGQPQHF.